This is a list of T cell receptor beta chains from one sample in a study of beta chain features in type 1 diabetes. The assay was immunoSEQ multiplex PCR, and TCRdb's table has in-frame clones only and misses some. The sample holds hundreds of thousands of clones, over 13% seen once. Sequenced: naive CD4+ T cells from blood. These receptors were taken from a man aged 18 to 30 with type 1 diabetes. Both conserved end residues are part of each CDR3. D genes are given only for firm matches. Clone sizes are given selectively: once, few, many, or a class where the clone is expanded.

CDR3nt | CDR3aa | v_gene | abundance | d_gene | j_gene
TGTGCCAGCAGCTCCCGTCTCGGTACGCAGTATTTT | CASSSRLGTQYF | TRBV11-3 | NA | NA | TRBJ2-3
TGTGCCAGCAGTTTTACAGGGGGGAACACTGAAGCTTTCTTT | CASSFTGGNTEAFF | TRBV2 | NA | TRBD1 | TRBJ1-1
TGTGCCAGCAGTTTAAGGGCAGGGAGAGACTATGGCTACACCTTC | CASSLRAGRDYGYTF | TRBV27 | few | NA | TRBJ1-2
TGCGCCAGCAGCCAAGCCTACCTCCTAGCGGGAGGGCCGGGAAACAATGAGCAGTTCTTC | CASSQAYLLAGGPGNNEQFF | TRBV4-1 | once | TRBD2 | TRBJ2-1
TGTGCCAGCAGTGGGGGGAATAATGAGCAGTTCTTC | CASSGGNNEQFF | TRBV2 | few | NA | TRBJ2-1
TGCAGCGTTGAAGATAGGGTCAGGGGCAGGGGCTACACCTTC | CSVEDRVRGRGYTF | TRBV29-1 | NA | NA | TRBJ1-2
TGTGCCAGCAGAAGTAAGCGCCAAGAGACCCAGTACTTC | CASRSKRQETQYF | TRBV25-1 | NA | NA | TRBJ2-5
TGTGCCTGGAGTTTGGGTAGCGGGGCAGGTTACAATGAGCAGTTCTTC | CAWSLGSGAGYNEQFF | TRBV30 | few | TRBD2 | TRBJ2-1
TGTGCCAGCAGCTTAAGCGGGGGCGGGGCTTTCTTT | CASSLSGGGAFF | TRBV7-9 | NA | NA | TRBJ1-1
TGTGCCAGCAGTCCCACGGGCGAAGGGGGCTACACCTTC | CASSPTGEGGYTF | TRBV2 | NA | NA | TRBJ1-2
TGTGCCAGCAGCCCAACCTGGGGGGCCTACACTGAAGCTTTCTTT | CASSPTWGAYTEAFF | TRBV7-9 | few | NA | TRBJ1-1
TGTGCCAGCAGCTCCGGCGGGGCCACCACAGATACGCAGTATTTT | CASSSGGATTDTQYF | TRBV5-4 | few | NA | TRBJ2-3
TGTGCCTGGAGTCCCCGCCTCTTTTTCAGCGAGGACGAGCAGTACTTC | CAWSPRLFFSEDEQYF | TRBV30 | NA | NA | TRBJ2-7
TGTGCCTGGAGTCCGACAGGGCCAAATCAGCCCCAGCATTTT | CAWSPTGPNQPQHF | TRBV30 | NA | TRBD1 | TRBJ1-5
TGTGCCTGGAGTACTTTAGGAGAGTCTTCACCCCTCCACTTT | CAWSTLGESSPLHF | TRBV30 | NA | NA | TRBJ1-6